This T cell receptor (beta chain) originates from a study of spatial heterogeneity in lung cancer. Whole-study results and caveats: Ubiquitous, expanded tumor-derived TCRs were more frequently observed in blood at resection than at follow-up.

As to this clonotype: Its antigen is not known.

The time point: sample taken at primary tumor resection. TCRs were sequenced from unsorted whole RNA of tumor, nontumor lung or PBMC. MiXCR was run by TCRdb on the 5' RACE reads, yielding one entry per CDR3 protein. The sample consists of fewer than 20,000 distinct CDR3 sequences, under 20% of them appearing once. Germline CDR1 is MNHEY and CDR2 is SVGAGI. Trimming took 7 bases from V and 4 from J, leaving 13 bases between them. This CDR3 comprises 13 residues. J is TRBJ1-1 and V is TRBV6-5; weak D call: TRBD1 (6 bases). The clonotype was recovered from a male donor with early-stage non-small cell lung cancer. Specimen: PBMCs, collected at surgery. CDR3 residues: CASTFTGFTEAFF. CDR3 nucleotides: TGTGCCAGCACCTTTACAGGGTTCACTGAAGCTTTCTTT.